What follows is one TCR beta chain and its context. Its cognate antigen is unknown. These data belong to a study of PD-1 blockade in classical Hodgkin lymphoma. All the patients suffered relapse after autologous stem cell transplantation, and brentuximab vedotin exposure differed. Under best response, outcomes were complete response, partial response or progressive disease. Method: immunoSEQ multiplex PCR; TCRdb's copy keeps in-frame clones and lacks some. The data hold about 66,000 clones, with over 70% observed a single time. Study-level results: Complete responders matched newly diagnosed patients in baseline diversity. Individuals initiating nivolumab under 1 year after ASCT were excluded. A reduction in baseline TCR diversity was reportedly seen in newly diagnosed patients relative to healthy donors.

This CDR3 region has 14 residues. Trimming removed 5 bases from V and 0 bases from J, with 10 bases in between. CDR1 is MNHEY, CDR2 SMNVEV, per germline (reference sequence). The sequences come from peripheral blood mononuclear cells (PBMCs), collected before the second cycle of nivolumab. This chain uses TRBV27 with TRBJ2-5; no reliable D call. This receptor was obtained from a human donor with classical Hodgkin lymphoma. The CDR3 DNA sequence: TGTGCCAGCAGTCTAACACCGAACCAAGAGACCCAGTACTTC. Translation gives CASSLTPNQETQYF.